The 4 T cell receptor beta chains below were found in one sample sequenced in a study of T cell responses to AZD1222 COVID-19 vaccine (dated by TCRdb to about 2021). The sample's time point label is to be understood as: baseline before first vaccination. The method behind the library was the immunoSEQ multiplex PCR assay. Entries here come from immuneACCESS through TCRdb and include only in-frame sequences with V and J called. Some clones fail to appear in such tables; in the studies checked, an unresolved V gene covers under half of the shortfall, and the cause of the remainder is unknown. Within this sample are some 180,000 clones, with roughly 92% of them counted one time only. 8% to 13% of the sample comes from the top ten. The specimen was peripheral blood, collected on day 0 of AZD1222 vaccination. These receptors were obtained from an adult in good health.

This chain links TRBV2 with TRBJ2-2; 9 positions match TRBD1. With 8 bases clipped from V and 1 base from J, the junction kept 5 bases outside the gene matches. Germline CDR1 is SNHLY and CDR2 is FYNNEI. The CDR3 is 15 residues long. CDR3 in amino acids: CASALDRGNTGELFF. CDR3 bases: TGTGCCAGCGCATTGGACAGGGGGAACACCGGGGAGCTGTTTTTT.

The V call is TRBV6-5, the J call TRBJ1-2; perhaps TRBD1 as D (6 bases). CDR1 and CDR2 from the germline V gene are MNHEY and SVGAGI. The V and J ends lost 8 bases and 3 bases respectively, with 10 bases between them. The CDR3 extends over 12 amino acids. The CDR3, as DNA: TGTGCCAGCGGATGGACAGACTATGGCTACACCTTC. Its protein product is CASGWTDYGYTF.

This rearrangement joins TRBV11-3 to TRBJ2-7; perhaps D is TRBD1 or TRBD2 (6 bases each). The CDR3 is 13 amino acids. V dropped 2 bases and J dropped 7 bases, with 12 bases sitting between them. CDR1 and CDR2 (germline): SGHNT, YENEEA. CDR3 in DNA: TGTGCCAGCAGCTTACTGGGGGGCGGGGAGCAGTACTTC. Protein: CASSLLGGGEQYF.

This rearrangement joins TRBV7-9 to TRBJ1-1; no clear D gene. V gave up 0 bases and J gave up 1 base, with 9 bases separating them. Germline CDR1 and CDR2: SEHNR and FQNEAQ (reference sequence). CDR3 size: 15 residues. The CDR3 region is CASSLAATGNTEAFF. The CDR3 DNA reads as TGTGCCAGCAGCTTAGCTGCGACGGGGAACACTGAAGCTTTCTTT.